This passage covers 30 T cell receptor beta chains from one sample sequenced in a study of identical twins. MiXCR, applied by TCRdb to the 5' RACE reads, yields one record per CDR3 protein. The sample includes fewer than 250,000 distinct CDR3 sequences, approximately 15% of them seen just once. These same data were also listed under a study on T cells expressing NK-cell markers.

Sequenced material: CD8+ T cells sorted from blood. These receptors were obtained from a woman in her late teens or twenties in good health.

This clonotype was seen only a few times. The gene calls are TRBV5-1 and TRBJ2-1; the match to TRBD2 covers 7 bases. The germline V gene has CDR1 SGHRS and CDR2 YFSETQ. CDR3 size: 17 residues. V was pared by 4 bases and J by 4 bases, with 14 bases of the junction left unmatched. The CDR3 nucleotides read TGCGCCAGCAGCCCCCCTTACTGGGAGGGCCCGTACAATGAGCAGTTCTTC. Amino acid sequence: CASSPPYWEGPYNEQFF.

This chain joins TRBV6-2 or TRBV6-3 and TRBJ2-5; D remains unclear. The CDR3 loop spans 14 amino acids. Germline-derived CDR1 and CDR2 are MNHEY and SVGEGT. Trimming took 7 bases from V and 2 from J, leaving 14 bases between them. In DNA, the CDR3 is TGTGCCAGCACCACCTGGTCGGTTCAAGAGACCCAGTACTTC. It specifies CASTTWSVQETQYF.

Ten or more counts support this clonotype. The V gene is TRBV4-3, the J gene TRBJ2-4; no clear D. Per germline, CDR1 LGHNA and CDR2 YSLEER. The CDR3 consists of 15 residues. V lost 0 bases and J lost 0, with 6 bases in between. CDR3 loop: CASSQDGEAKNIQYF. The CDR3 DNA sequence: TGCGCCAGCAGCCAAGACGGTGAAGCCAAAAACATTCAGTACTTC.

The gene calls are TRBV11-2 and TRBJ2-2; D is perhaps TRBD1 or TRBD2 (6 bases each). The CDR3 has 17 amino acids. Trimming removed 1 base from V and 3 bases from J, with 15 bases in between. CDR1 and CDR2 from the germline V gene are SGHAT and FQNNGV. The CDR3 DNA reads TGTGCCAGCAGCTTAGTTGGAGGGGGACGATACACCGGGGAGCTGTTTTTT. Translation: CASSLVGGGRYTGELFF.

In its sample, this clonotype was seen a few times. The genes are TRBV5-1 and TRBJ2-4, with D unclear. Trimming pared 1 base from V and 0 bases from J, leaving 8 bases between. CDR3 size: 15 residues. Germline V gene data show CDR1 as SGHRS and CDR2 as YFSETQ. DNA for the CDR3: TGCGCCAGCAGCTTGAACCCGGGAGCCAAAAACATTCAGTACTTC. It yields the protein CASSLNPGAKNIQYF.

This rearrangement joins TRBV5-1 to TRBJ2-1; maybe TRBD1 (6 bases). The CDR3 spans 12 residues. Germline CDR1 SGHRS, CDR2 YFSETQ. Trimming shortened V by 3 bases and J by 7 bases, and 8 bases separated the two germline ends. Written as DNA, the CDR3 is TGCGCCAGCAGCTATACAGGGAATGAGCAGTTCTTC. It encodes CASSYTGNEQFF.

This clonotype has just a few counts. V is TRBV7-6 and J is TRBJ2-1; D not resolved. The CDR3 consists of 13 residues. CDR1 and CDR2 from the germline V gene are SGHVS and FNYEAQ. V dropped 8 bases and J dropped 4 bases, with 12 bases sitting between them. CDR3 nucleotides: TGTGCCAGCGGCGATCGAGGATACAATGAGCAGTTCTTC. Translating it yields CASGDRGYNEQFF.

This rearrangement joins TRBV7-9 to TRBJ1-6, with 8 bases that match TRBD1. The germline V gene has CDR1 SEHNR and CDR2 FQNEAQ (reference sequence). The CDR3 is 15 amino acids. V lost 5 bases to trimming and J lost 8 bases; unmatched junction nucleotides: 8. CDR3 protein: CASSPSRGQDSPLHF. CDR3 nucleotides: TGTGCCAGCAGCCCTTCCAGGGGGCAGGATTCACCCCTCCACTTT.

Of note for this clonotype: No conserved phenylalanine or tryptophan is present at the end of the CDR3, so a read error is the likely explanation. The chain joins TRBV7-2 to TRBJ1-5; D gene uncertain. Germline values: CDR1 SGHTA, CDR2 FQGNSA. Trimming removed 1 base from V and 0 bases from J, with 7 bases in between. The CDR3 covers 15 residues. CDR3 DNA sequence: TGTGCCAGCAGCTTAGAGGCGCATAGCAATCAGCCCCAGCATATT. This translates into CASSLEAHSNQPQHI.

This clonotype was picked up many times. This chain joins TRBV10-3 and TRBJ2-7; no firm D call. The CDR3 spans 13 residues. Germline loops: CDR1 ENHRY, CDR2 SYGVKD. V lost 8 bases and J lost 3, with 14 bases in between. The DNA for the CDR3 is TGTGCCATCCGGCCGACGGATTTCTACGAGCAGTACTTC. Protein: CAIRPTDFYEQYF.

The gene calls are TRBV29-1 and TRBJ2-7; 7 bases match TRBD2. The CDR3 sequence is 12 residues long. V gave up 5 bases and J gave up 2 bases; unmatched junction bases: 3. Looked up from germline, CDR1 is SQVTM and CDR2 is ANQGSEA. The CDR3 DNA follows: TGCAGCGTTCTCGGGACTACCTACGAGCAGTACTTC. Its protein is CSVLGTTYEQYF.

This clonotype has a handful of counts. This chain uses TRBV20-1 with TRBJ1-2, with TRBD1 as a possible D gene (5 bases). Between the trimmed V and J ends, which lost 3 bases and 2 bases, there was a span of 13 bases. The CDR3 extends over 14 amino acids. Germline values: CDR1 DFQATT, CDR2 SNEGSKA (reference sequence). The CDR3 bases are TGCAGTGCTAGCCCCCCGGACATGAACTATGGCTACACCTTC. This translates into CSASPPDMNYGYTF.

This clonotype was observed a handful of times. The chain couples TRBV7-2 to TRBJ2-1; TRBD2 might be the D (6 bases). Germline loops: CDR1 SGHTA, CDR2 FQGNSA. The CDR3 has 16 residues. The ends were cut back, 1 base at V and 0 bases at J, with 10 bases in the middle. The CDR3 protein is CASSLDGGVSYNEQFF. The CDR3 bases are TGTGCCAGCAGCTTAGATGGCGGGGTCTCCTACAATGAGCAGTTCTTC. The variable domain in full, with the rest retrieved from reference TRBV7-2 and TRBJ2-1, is GAGVSQSPSNKVTEKGKDVELRCDPISGHTALYWYRQSLGQGLEFLIYFQGNSAPDKSGLPSDRFSAERTGGSVSTLTIQRTQQEDSAVYLCASSLDGGVSYNEQFFGPGTRLTVL.

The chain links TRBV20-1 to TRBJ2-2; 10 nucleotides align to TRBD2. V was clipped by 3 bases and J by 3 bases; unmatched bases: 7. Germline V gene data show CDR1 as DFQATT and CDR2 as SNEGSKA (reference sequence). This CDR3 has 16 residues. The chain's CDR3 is CSARGLALRDTGELFF. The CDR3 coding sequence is TGCAGTGCTAGGGGACTAGCGTTACGGGACACCGGGGAGCTGTTTTTT.

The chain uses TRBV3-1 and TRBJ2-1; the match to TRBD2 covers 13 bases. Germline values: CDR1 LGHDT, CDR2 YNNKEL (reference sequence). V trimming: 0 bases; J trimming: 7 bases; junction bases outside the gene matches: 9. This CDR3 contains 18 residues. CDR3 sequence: CASSQDGGRLAGGNEQFF. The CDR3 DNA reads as TGTGCCAGCAGCCAAGATGGAGGTCGACTAGCGGGAGGTAATGAGCAGTTCTTC.

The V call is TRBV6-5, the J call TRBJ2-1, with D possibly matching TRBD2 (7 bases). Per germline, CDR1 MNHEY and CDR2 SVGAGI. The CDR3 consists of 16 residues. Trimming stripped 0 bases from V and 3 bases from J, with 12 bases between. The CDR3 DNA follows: TGTGCCAGCAGTTACTCAGGGGGGGCCGTCTACAATGAGCAGTTCTTC. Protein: CASSYSGGAVYNEQFF.

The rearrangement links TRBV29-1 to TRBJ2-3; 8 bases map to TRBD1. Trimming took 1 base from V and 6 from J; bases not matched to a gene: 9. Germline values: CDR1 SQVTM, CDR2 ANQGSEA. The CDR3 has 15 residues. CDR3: CSVEGGGTGIDTQYF. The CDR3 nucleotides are TGCAGCGTTGAAGGAGGGGGGACAGGAATTGATACGCAGTATTTT.

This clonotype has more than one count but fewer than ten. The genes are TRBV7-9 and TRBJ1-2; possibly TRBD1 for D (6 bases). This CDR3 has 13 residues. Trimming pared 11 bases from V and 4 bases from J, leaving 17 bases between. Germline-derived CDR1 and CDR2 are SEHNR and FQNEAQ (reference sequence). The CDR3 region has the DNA TGTGCCCTGGACAGTCTGCCCGTCTATGGCTACACCTTC. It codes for CALDSLPVYGYTF.

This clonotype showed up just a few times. CDR3 in amino acids: CASTSRPFNEQFF. The CDR3 DNA reads TGTGCCAGCACCAGCCGACCCTTCAATGAGCAGTTCTTC. This sequence joins TRBV6-2 or TRBV6-3 and TRBJ2-1; D uncertain. The ends were cut back, 7 bases at V and 6 bases at J, with 13 bases in the middle. The germline gives CDR1 MNHEY, CDR2 SVGEGT. The length of the CDR3 is 13 residues.

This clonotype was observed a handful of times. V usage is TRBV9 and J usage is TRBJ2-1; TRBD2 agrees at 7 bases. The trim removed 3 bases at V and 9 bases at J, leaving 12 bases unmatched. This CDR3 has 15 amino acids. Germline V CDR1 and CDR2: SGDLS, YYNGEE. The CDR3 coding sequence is TGTGCCAGCAGCGCCATTCCCGGGACTATGCCTGAGCAGTTCTTC. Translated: CASSAIPGTMPEQFF. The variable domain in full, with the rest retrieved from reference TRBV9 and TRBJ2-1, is DSGVTQTPKHLITATGQRVTLRCSPRSGDLSVYWYQQSLDQGLQFLIQYYNGEERAKGNILERFSAQQFPDLHSELNLSSLELGDSALYFCASSAIPGTMPEQFFGPGTRLTVL.

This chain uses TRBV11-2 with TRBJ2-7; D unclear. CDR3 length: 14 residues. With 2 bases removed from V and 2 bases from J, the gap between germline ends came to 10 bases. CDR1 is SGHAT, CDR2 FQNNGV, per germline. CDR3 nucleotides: TGTGCCAGCAGCTTATCACTTCTTCCCTACGAGCAGTACTTC. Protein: CASSLSLLPYEQYF.

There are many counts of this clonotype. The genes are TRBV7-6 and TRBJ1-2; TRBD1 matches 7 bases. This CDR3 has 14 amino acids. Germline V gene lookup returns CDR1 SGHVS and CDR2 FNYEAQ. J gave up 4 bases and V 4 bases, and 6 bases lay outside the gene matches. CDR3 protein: CASSSTTGAYGYTF. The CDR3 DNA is TGTGCCAGCAGCTCGACCACAGGGGCCTATGGCTACACCTTC. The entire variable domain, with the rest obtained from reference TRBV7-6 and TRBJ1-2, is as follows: GAGVSQSPRYKVTKRGQDVALRCDPISGHVSLYWYRQALGQGPEFLTYFNYEAQQDKSGLPNDRFSAERPEGSISTLTIQRTEQRDSAMYRCASSSTTGAYGYTFGSGTRLTVV.

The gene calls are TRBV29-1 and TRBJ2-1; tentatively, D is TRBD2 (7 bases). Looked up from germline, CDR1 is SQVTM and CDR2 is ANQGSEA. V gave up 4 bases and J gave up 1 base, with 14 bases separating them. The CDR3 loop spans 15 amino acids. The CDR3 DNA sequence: TGCAGCGTTGTCGAGGGGGGGGTTTCCTACAATGAGCAGTTCTTC. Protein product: CSVVEGGVSYNEQFF.

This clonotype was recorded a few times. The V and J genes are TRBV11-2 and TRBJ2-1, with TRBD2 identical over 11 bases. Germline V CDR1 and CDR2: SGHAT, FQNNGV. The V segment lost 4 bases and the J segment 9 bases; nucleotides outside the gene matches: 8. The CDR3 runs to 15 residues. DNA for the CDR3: TGTGCCAGCAGCTCCGCCCGACTAGCGGGGATTGAGCAGTTCTTC. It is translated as CASSSARLAGIEQFF.

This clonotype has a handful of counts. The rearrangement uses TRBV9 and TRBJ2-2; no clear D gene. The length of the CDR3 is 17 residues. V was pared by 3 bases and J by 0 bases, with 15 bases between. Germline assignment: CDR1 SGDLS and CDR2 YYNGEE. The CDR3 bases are TGTGCCAGCAGCGACGCGGCGGCAGGCCCGAACACCGGGGAGCTGTTTTTT. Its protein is CASSDAAAGPNTGELFF.

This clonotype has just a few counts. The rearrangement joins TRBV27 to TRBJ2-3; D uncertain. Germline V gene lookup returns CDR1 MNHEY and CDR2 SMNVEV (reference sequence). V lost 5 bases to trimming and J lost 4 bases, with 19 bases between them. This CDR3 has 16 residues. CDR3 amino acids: CASSTKTRRISDTQYF. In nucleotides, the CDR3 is TGTGCCAGCAGTACTAAAACCCGACGGATTTCAGATACGCAGTATTTT.

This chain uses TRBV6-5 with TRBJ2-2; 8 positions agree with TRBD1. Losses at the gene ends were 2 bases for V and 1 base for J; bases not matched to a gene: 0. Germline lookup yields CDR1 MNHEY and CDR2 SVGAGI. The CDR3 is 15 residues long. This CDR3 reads CASSYGQGNTGELFF. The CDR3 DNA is TGTGCCAGCAGTTACGGACAGGGGAACACCGGGGAGCTGTTTTTT.

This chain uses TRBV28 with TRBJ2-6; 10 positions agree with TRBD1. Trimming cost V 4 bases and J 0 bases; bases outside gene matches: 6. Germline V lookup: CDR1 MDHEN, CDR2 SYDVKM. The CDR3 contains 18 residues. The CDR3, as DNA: TGTGCCAGCAGTTCCGGGACAGGGGCCTTCTCTGGGGCCAACGTCCTGACTTTC. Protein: CASSSGTGAFSGANVLTF.

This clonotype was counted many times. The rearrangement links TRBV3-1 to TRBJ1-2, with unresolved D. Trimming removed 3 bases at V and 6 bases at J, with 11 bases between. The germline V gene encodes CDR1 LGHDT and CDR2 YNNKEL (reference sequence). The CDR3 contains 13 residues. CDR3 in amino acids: CASSQEGDDGYTF. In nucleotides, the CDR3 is TGTGCCAGCAGCCAGGAGGGTGACGATGGCTACACCTTC.

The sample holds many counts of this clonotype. CDR3: CSVTAGRGNTGELFF. CDR3 DNA: TGCAGCGTTACAGCCGGCAGGGGAAACACCGGGGAGCTGTTTTTT. The chain links TRBV29-1 to TRBJ2-2; TRBD1 might be the D (6 bases). Germline V gives CDR1 SQVTM, CDR2 ANQGSEA. The CDR3 is made up of 15 amino acids. V was trimmed by 5 bases and J by 2 bases, leaving 15 bases between them.